This T cell receptor (beta chain) is drawn from a study of T cell responses to AZD1222 COVID-19 vaccine. Clones were sequenced by immunoSEQ multiplex PCR, and TCRdb holds only the in-frame ones, with some missing. Of under 150,000 clones listed, 92% are singletons. It was second doses at about 4 or about 12 weeks that were pooled. On this clone: Its antigen is unknown. The same CDR3 also results from other DNA sequences found in this sample.

Study outcomes and limitations: After the peak T cell response, and only then, were repertoires sampled. Seropositive AZD1222 recipients at baseline numbered only five or six. Researchers report vaccine-associated CD4 TCRs spanning spike, with dominance at 160-218 and 743-854.

Germline CDR1 reads LNHDA; CDR2 reads SQIVND (reference sequence). Deletions cut 3 bases from V and 4 bases from J, with 6 bases between. The CDR3 length is 12 residues. Sequenced material: peripheral blood, taken 28 days after the second AZD1222 dose. This chain links TRBV19 with TRBJ1-1; D is unresolved. This clonotype was sampled from an adult who received the AZD1222 COVID-19 vaccine. CDR3 sequence reads: CASSIAGTEAFF. The DNA of the CDR3 is TGTGCCAGTAGTATCGCAGGCACTGAAGCTTTCTTT.